The 12 T cell receptor beta chains below come from one sample, sequenced in a study of T cells in Graves' hyperthyroidism and ophthalmopathy. Authors of the study amplified TCR beta CDR3 regions from RNA transcripts. First-round RT-PCR with HTBI primers amplified the TCR CDR3 region. TCRdb called the multiplex PCR reads again in MiXCR, with one record for every CDR3 protein. The data show some 700,000 distinct CDR3 sequences, 15% to 20% seen once. The sequenced sample consisted of blood. These receptors were collected from a man aged 45-65 years with Graves' hyperthyroidism.

This clonotype was picked up many times. The rearrangement uses TRBV12-3 or TRBV12-4 and TRBJ2-7; D may correspond to TRBD1 or TRBD2 (5 bases each). The length of the CDR3 is 13 residues. V lost 2 bases to trimming and J lost 8 bases, with 13 bases between them. The CDR3 DNA follows: TGTGCCAGCAGTTTAACAGAGAGGGGTAAGCAGTACTTC. It encodes CASSLTERGKQYF.

This clonotype occurred many times. This rearrangement joins TRBV12-3 or TRBV12-4 to TRBJ2-6, with 8 nucleotides matching TRBD1. This CDR3 has 15 amino acids. V shed 4 bases, J shed 2 bases, and the junction held 1 base outside the gene matches. The CDR3 loop reads CASSSTGAGANVLTF. The CDR3 nucleotides read TGTGCCAGCAGTTCGACAGGGGCTGGGGCCAACGTCCTGACTTTC.

This clonotype was detected many times. The chain is built from TRBV28 and TRBJ2-2, with 9 bases fitting TRBD2. This CDR3 has 16 amino acids. Trimming at V came to 7 bases and at J to 4 bases, leaving 10 bases not matched to a gene. Germline loops: CDR1 MDHEN, CDR2 SYDVKM. The CDR3 DNA follows: TGTGCCAGCAAGGGGGCGGGAGGGCCGCCCACCGGGGAGCTGTTTTTT. This encodes CASKGAGGPPTGELFF. Based on the CDR3 plus reference TRBV28 and TRBJ2-2, the full variable domain is DVKVTQSSRYLVKRTGEKVFLECVQDMDHENMFWYRQDPGLGLRLIYFSYDVKMKEKGDIPEGYSVSREKKERFSLILESASTNQTSMYLCASKGAGGPPTGELFFGEGSRLTVL.

This clonotype was counted a few times. CDR3 protein: CASSGTPGDTQYF. CDR3 sequence (DNA): TGTGCCAGCAGCGGGACCCCCGGAGATACGCAGTATTTT. The V and J genes are TRBV6-1 and TRBJ2-3; TRBD1 or TRBD2 may be the D gene (5 bases each). The germline CDR1 and CDR2 sequences are MNHNS and SASEGT. The germline V and J ends were trimmed by 6 bases and 5 bases, with 12 bases remaining between them. The CDR3 loop spans 13 amino acids.

There are many counts of this clonotype. The genes are TRBV10-3 and TRBJ2-2, with 8 bases aligning to TRBD1. The germline V gene has CDR1 ENHRY and CDR2 SYGVKD. The CDR3 covers 16 residues. V gave up 7 bases and J gave up 3 bases; unmatched junction bases: 10. The CDR3 region is CAITGSGQAYTGELFF. The CDR3 bases are TGTGCCATCACGGGGTCGGGACAGGCTTACACCGGGGAGCTGTTTTTT.

Ten or more counts support this clonotype. This chain joins TRBV12-3 or TRBV12-4 and TRBJ1-2; 7 bases are a match to TRBD1. V trimming: 1 base; J trimming: 7 bases; junction bases outside the gene matches: 3. The CDR3 consists of 13 residues. CDR3: CASSLGQGIGYTF. The DNA for the CDR3 is TGTGCCAGCAGTTTAGGACAGGGTATTGGCTACACCTTC.

The CDR3 region has the DNA TGCGCCAGCAGCCAAGCTGAGGGGAAGCATGAAAAACTGTTTTTT. Its translation is CASSQAEGKHEKLFF. This chain joins TRBV4-1 and TRBJ1-4, with D possibly matching TRBD1 (5 bases). The CDR3 extends over 15 amino acids. Trimming took 1 base from V and 6 from J, leaving 12 bases between them. The germline V gene encodes CDR1 MGHRA and CDR2 YSYEKL.

This clonotype was recorded at least ten times. The chain recombines TRBV4-3 with TRBJ2-7, with D possibly being TRBD1 (6 bases). V was clipped by 1 base and J by 4 bases, with 8 bases between them. The CDR3 covers 13 residues. The V gene's germline CDR1 is LGHNA and CDR2 YSLEER. The CDR3 DNA sequence: TGCGCCAGCAGCCAAGCCAGGGGTTACGAGCAGTACTTC. Translation: CASSQARGYEQYF.

The sample holds many counts of this clonotype. The chain has TRBV28 and TRBJ2-5; D might be TRBD1 (5 bases). The V gene's germline CDR1 is MDHEN and CDR2 SYDVKM. Trimming shortened V by 2 bases and J by 5 bases, and 15 bases separated the two germline ends. This CDR3 is 15 amino acids long. The CDR3 region has the DNA TGTGCCAGCAGTTTAGCAGGGTTTTCTTATGAGACCCAGTACTTC. Protein sequence: CASSLAGFSYETQYF. The full variable domain, in which reference TRBV28 and TRBJ2-5 provide the parts outside the CDR3, is DVKVTQSSRYLVKRTGEKVFLECVQDMDHENMFWYRQDPGLGLRLIYFSYDVKMKEKGDIPEGYSVSREKKERFSLILESASTNQTSMYLCASSLAGFSYETQYFGPGTRLLVL.

This clonotype was picked up a small number of times. This chain joins TRBV19 and TRBJ1-5; 8 bases match TRBD1. This CDR3 is 14 amino acids long. Germline CDR1 reads LNHDA; CDR2 reads SQIVND (reference sequence). V was clipped by 9 bases and J by 6 bases; unmatched bases: 10. The CDR3 DNA sequence: TGTGCCAGCAAGGACAGGGATAGGAGTCAGCCCCAGCATTTT. Translated, it gives CASKDRDRSQPQHF. The entire variable domain, with the rest obtained from reference TRBV19 and TRBJ1-5, is as follows: DGGITQSPKYLFRKEGQNVTLSCEQNLNHDAMYWYRQDPGQGLRLIYYSQIVNDFQKGDIAEGYSVSREKKESFPLTVTSAQKNPTAFYLCASKDRDRSQPQHFGDGTRLSIL.

The chain couples TRBV10-3 to TRBJ1-2; TRBD1 is a possible D gene (5 bases). The germline V gene has CDR1 ENHRY and CDR2 SYGVKD. The V end lost 8 bases, the J end lost 10 bases, and 20 bases lay between the germline ends. The length of the CDR3 is 13 residues. The CDR3 region is CAIGNGGRGFYTF. CDR3 bases: TGTGCCATCGGAAATGGGGGACGGGGGTTCTACACCTTC.

This clonotype showed up just a few times. The chain recombines TRBV6-1 with TRBJ2-5; 7 bases agree with TRBD1. Unmatched junction bases numbered 11, after V lost 10 bases and J lost 0 bases. CDR1 is MNHNS and CDR2 is SASEGT in the germline V gene. There are 15 residues in the CDR3. The CDR3 bases are TGTGCCACTCGCCGACCCCAGGGGGACCAAGAGACCCAGTACTTC. Protein: CATRRPQGDQETQYF.